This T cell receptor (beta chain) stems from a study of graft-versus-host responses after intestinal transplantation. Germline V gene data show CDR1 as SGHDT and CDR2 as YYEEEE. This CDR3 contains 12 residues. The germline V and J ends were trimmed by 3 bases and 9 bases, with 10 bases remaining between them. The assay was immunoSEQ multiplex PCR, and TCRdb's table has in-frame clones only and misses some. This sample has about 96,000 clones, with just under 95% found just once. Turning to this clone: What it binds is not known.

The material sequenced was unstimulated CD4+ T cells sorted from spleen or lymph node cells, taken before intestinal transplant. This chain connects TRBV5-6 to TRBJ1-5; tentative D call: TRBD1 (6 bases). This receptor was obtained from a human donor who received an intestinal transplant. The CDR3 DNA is TGTGCCAGCAGCTCCACAGGGATGCCCCAGCATTTT. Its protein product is CASSSTGMPQHF.